This TCR beta chain comes out of a study of control samples from healthy donors and cancer patients. Sequenced by immunoSEQ multiplex PCR; TCRdb stores in-frame clones only, minus some. Of 120,000 to 150,000 clones in the sample, roughly nine tenths were seen once. Germline CDR1 and CDR2: SGHRS and YFSETQ. The CDR3 spans 15 residues. The V end was cut by 4 bases, the J end by 0 bases, with 13 bases between. The V gene is TRBV5-1, the J gene TRBJ1-2, with no clear D. The sequenced sample consisted of blood. The TCR sequence derives from a woman under 40 in good health. CDR3 protein: CASSPTGQANYGYTF. The CDR3 DNA sequence: TGCGCCAGCAGCCCCACCGGCCAAGCTAACTATGGCTACACCTTC.